Listed below are T cell receptor beta chains from one sample, sequenced in a study of T cell repertoires in cytomegalovirus infection. MiXCR was run by TCRdb on the reads, yielding one entry per CDR3 protein. The table lists about 680,000 distinct CDR3 sequences, roughly a quarter of them singletons. The sample comprised CD8+ T cells from PBMCs. These receptor sequences come from a human donor in good health (CMV status not recorded). Some clones in this sample may be carry-over from other donors' samples. Both conserved end residues are part of each CDR3. The order of the fields is J gene, clone size, V gene, CDR3 protein. Not every row has a clone size; where given, it reads once, few, many or a size class.

TRBJ2-7,many,TRBV7-8,CASSLELAYEQYF
TRBJ1-1,many,TRBV12-3/TRBV12-4,CSSDPLNTEAFF
TRBJ2-1,few,TRBV27,CASSFDRNNEQFF
TRBJ1-4,many,TRBV7-2,CASSLRVGANEKLFF
TRBJ2-3,few,TRBV9,CASSPGETPTDTQYF
TRBJ2-2,many,TRBV12-3/TRBV12-4,CASISVLAGGKNTGELFF
TRBJ2-7,NA,TRBV6-8,CASRETGTGGKYEQYF
TRBJ1-1,few,TRBV29-1,CSVETGINTEAFF
TRBJ2-6,NA,TRBV27,CASSFRHSGANVLTF
TRBJ1-2,NA,TRBV4-1,CASSREGILGGYTF
TRBJ2-1,NA,TRBV24-1,CATSDPGQGINEQFF
TRBJ2-1,many,TRBV7-9,CASKPQGGKNEQFF
TRBJ2-5,NA,TRBV5-6,CASSLTAPQETQYF
TRBJ2-5,NA,TRBV7-2,CASTLGLGQETQYF
TRBJ1-6,many,TRBV7-2,CASSPSNSPLHF
TRBJ2-7,NA,TRBV29-1,CSVEGPTGEQYF
TRBJ2-5,once,TRBV27,CASSRWDQETQYF
TRBJ2-1,NA,TRBV10-3,CAIMRTGSYNEQFF